The 18 T cell receptor beta chains below come from one sample, sequenced in a study of CD8 T cells in ankylosing spondylitis. TCRdb passed the 5' RACE reads through MiXCR, listing each CDR3 protein once. The table records fewer than 350,000 distinct CDR3 sequences, under 14% of them present only once. Sequencing was carried out using blood, either unsorted or a sorted T cell fraction (not recorded which). The source is a female donor with ankylosing spondylitis or in good health (not recorded which).

The sample holds many counts of this clonotype. The J gene is TRBJ1-3, the V gene TRBV20-1; weak D call: TRBD1 (5 bases). The CDR3 is 12 residues long. CDR1 and CDR2 (germline): DFQATT, SNEGSKA (reference sequence). Trimming took 3 bases from V and 7 from J, leaving 10 bases between them. The CDR3 reads CSARGEGNTIYF. In nucleotides, the CDR3 is TGCAGTGCTAGGGGGGAGGGGAACACCATATATTTT.

This clonotype was counted at least ten times. The V gene is TRBV20-1, the J gene TRBJ1-1; no clear D gene. Germline V gene sequence: CDR1 DFQATT, CDR2 SNEGSKA (reference sequence). Trimming removed 3 bases from V and 2 bases from J, with 4 bases in between. The CDR3 sequence is 11 residues long. CDR3 sequence (DNA): TGCAGTGCTAGGGAAAACACTGAAGCTTTCTTT. It encodes CSARENTEAFF.

This clonotype was counted ten times or more. The chain couples TRBV20-1 to TRBJ1-2; 9 bases fit TRBD1. CDR1 is DFQATT, CDR2 SNEGSKA, per germline (reference sequence). V lost 1 base, J lost 5 bases, and 8 bases stayed unmatched. CDR3 length equals 15 residues. The CDR3, as DNA: TGCAGTGCTAGAGGGGGAGGGACAGGGCGGTATGGCTACACCTTC. Protein sequence: CSARGGGTGRYGYTF.

This clonotype was found many times. This rearrangement joins TRBV11-2 to TRBJ2-3; 10 bases line up with TRBD2. The CDR3 sequence is 17 residues long. From germline, CDR1 is SGHAT and CDR2 FQNNGV. Germline trimming cut 0 bases from V and 5 bases from J; bases unmatched to any gene: 8. DNA of the CDR3: TGTGCCAGCAGCTTAGATATAGCGGGGGGCCGGCGAGATACGCAGTATTTT. This encodes CASSLDIAGGRRDTQYF.

This clonotype was detected many times. The chain uses TRBV5-1 and TRBJ2-7; D not certain. The CDR3 is made up of 12 amino acids. Germline CDR1 is SGHRS and CDR2 is YFSETQ. V lost 5 bases, J lost 3 bases, and 9 bases lay in between. The CDR3 is CASSRVGYEQYF. The CDR3 nucleotides read TGCGCCAGCAGTCGTGTGGGCTACGAGCAGTACTTC.

This clonotype showed up just a few times. The chain joins TRBV5-6 to TRBJ2-1, with 7 bases identical to TRBD1. V shed 4 bases, J shed 0 bases, and the junction held 7 bases outside the gene matches. CDR3 length: 16 residues. From germline, CDR1 is SGHDT and CDR2 YYEEEE. The CDR3 sequence is CASSTETGSSYNEQFF. The CDR3 nucleotides read TGTGCCAGCAGCACCGAGACAGGGAGCTCCTACAATGAGCAGTTCTTC. Drawing the rest from reference TRBV5-6 and TRBJ2-1, the complete variable domain is DAGVTQSPTHLIKTRGQQVTLRCSPKSGHDTVSWYQQALGQGPQFIFQYYEEEERQRGNFPDRFSGHQFPNYSSELNVNALLLGDSALYLCASSTETGSSYNEQFFGPGTRLTVL.

There are many counts of this clonotype. This chain joins TRBV6-1 and TRBJ2-1; 7 bases match TRBD2. This CDR3 is 14 amino acids long. The V gene's germline CDR1 is MNHNS and CDR2 SASEGT. V was clipped by 5 bases and J by 3 bases; unmatched bases: 4. This chain's CDR3 is CASSRSGIYNEQFF. The CDR3 coding sequence is TGTGCCAGCAGTAGGAGCGGGATCTACAATGAGCAGTTCTTC.

This clonotype was seen only a few times. The chain links TRBV7-2 to TRBJ2-2; perhaps TRBD2 as D (6 bases). The CDR3 runs 16 residues. Germline lookup yields CDR1 SGHTA and CDR2 FQGNSA. Deletions cut 5 bases from V and 4 bases from J, with 17 bases between. The CDR3 region is CASSPTMRGSTGELFF. DNA for the CDR3: TGTGCCAGCAGCCCTACTATGCGGGGTAGCACCGGGGAGCTGTTTTTT.

This clonotype was observed at least ten times. In DNA, the CDR3 is TGCAGTGCTAGAGACAGCGGGAGTCGGGGGGAGCTGTTTTTT. Protein sequence: CSARDSGSRGELFF. The chain couples TRBV20-1 to TRBJ2-2; 8 bases agree with TRBD2. This CDR3 is built from 14 residues. Unmatched junction bases numbered 5, after V lost 0 bases and J lost 8 bases. CDR1 and CDR2 from the germline V gene are DFQATT and SNEGSKA (reference sequence).

This clonotype was recorded at least ten times. The chain combines TRBV6-2 or TRBV6-3 with TRBJ2-1, with 13 nucleotides matching TRBD2. CDR3 length: 17 amino acids. CDR1 and CDR2 from the germline V gene are MNHEY and SVGEGT. V shed 5 bases and J 1 base; nucleotides not matched to a gene: 5. The CDR3 region has the DNA TGTGCCAGCAGTGGACTAGCGGGAGCGCTTTCCTACAATGAGCAGTTCTTC. This sequence encodes CASSGLAGALSYNEQFF.

This clonotype was recorded many times. V and J are TRBV20-1 and TRBJ2-4, with D uncertain. The CDR3 is 13 residues long. The germline V gene has CDR1 DFQATT and CDR2 SNEGSKA (reference sequence). V dropped 6 bases and J dropped 0 bases, with 9 bases sitting between them. The CDR3, as DNA: TGCAGTGCGCTCGGAGTAGCCAAAAACATTCAGTACTTC. It is translated as CSALGVAKNIQYF.

The chain couples TRBV20-1 to TRBJ2-7; D unresolved. Germline V gives CDR1 DFQATT, CDR2 SNEGSKA (reference sequence). V was shortened by 6 bases and J by 2 bases, with 23 bases between the two germline ends. The CDR3 runs 16 residues. The CDR3 DNA reads TGCAGTGCCCCCCTACCGGGCTCCTCTATAGCCTACGAGCAGTACTTC. It is translated as CSAPLPGSSIAYEQYF.

This clonotype has just a few counts. The chain uses TRBV5-1 and TRBJ1-1, with a weak D call TRBD1 (5 bases). V shed 4 bases and J shed 6 bases, with 13 bases lying between them. Germline CDR1 reads SGHRS; CDR2 reads YFSETQ. CDR3 length: 13 residues. CDR3 region: CASSLNPGAEAFF. In DNA, the CDR3 is TGCGCCAGCAGCCTAAACCCGGGGGCTGAAGCTTTCTTT.

The chain recombines TRBV20-1 with TRBJ2-1, with 10 bases aligning to TRBD2. The germline V gene has CDR1 DFQATT and CDR2 SNEGSKA (reference sequence). V lost 5 bases to trimming and J lost 9 bases; unmatched junction nucleotides: 13. CDR3 length: 15 residues. CDR3 sequence reads: CSAVSTSGAVSEQFF. The CDR3 DNA is TGCAGTGCTGTAAGCACTAGCGGGGCTGTGAGTGAGCAGTTCTTC.

This clonotype was picked up many times. The chain recombines TRBV24-1 with TRBJ2-1; 9 nucleotides line up with TRBD1. The germline gives CDR1 KGHDR, CDR2 SFDVKD. J was trimmed by 7 bases and V by 3 bases; bases with no gene match: 9. CDR3 length: 16 residues. Here the CDR3 DNA reads TGTGCCACCAGTGATCTCGGACAGGGGATCGGGAATGAGCAGTTCTTC. This translates into CATSDLGQGIGNEQFF.

The genes are TRBV20-1 and TRBJ2-7; 14 positions match TRBD2. CDR1 and CDR2 (germline): DFQATT, SNEGSKA (reference sequence). CDR3 length equals 15 residues. The J segment lost 4 bases and the V segment lost 6 bases, leaving 8 bases of the junction unmatched. The CDR3: CSALTSGGARYEQYF. As DNA, the CDR3 is TGCAGTGCGTTGACTAGCGGGGGGGCCCGGTACGAGCAGTACTTC.

This chain links TRBV11-2 with TRBJ2-4; a possible D gene is TRBD1 (6 bases). The CDR3 totals 17 residues. V dropped 6 bases and J dropped 4 bases, with 22 bases sitting between them. CDR1 and CDR2 from the germline V gene are SGHAT and FQNNGV. In DNA form, the CDR3 reads TGTGCCAGCAGTTTCCTGGGGGCTCTAGGCCGAAAAAACATTCAGTACTTC. It is translated as CASSFLGALGRKNIQYF.

This chain links TRBV7-9 with TRBJ2-1; 9 positions match TRBD2. Germline-derived CDR1 and CDR2 are SEHNR and FQNEAQ (reference sequence). The CDR3 is 16 amino acids. J gave up 7 bases and V 1 base, and 8 bases lay outside the gene matches. The CDR3 DNA reads TGTGCCAGCAGCTTAGTGGCGGGGGGGAGCAGAAATGAGCAGTTCTTC. As protein: CASSLVAGGSRNEQFF.